Here is one T cell receptor beta chain with its context. The V end was cut by 3 bases, the J end by 6 bases, with 8 bases between. Per germline, CDR1 GTSNPN and CDR2 SVGIG (reference sequence). This CDR3 has 12 amino acids. Using immunoSEQ multiplex PCR, the repertoire was profiled, and TCRdb retains in-frame clones only, with some absent. The data show about 51,000 clones, roughly three quarters seen once. The data are from a study of PD-1 blockade in mismatch repair-deficient tumors. Study overall: All were previously treated, progressing patients with about a dozen mismatch repair-deficient cancer types.

Every patient had mismatch repair deficiency by PCR or immunohistochemistry. The TCR-sequenced patients were three responders to pembrolizumab. This sample comprised peripheral blood, obtained 4 weeks after starting pembrolizumab. This TCR came from an adult with mismatch repair-deficient cancer. The chain uses TRBV30 and TRBJ1-4; D is uncertain. Written as DNA, the CDR3 is TGTGCCTGGAGGAAGGGTGATGAAAAACTGTTTTTT. The encoded protein is CAWRKGDEKLFF.